The T cell receptor (beta chain) under discussion was sequenced for a study of control samples from healthy donors and cancer patients. Sequencing used immunoSEQ multiplex PCR; TCRdb keeps in-frame clones, though not all of them. This sample yields around 120,000 clones, of which over 85% are seen a single time; approximately 2.5% belongs to the top ten. The sequence derives from a man aged 30-40 years in good health. Sequenced material: blood.

DNA of the CDR3: TGTGCCAGCAGCACCCAAGCCGGATCTGGGGCCAACGTCCTGACTTTC. This codes for CASSTQAGSGANVLTF. The gene calls are TRBV5-5 and TRBJ2-6, with D uncertain. The CDR3 is made up of 16 amino acids. V was shortened by 4 bases and J by 1 base, with 12 bases between the two germline ends. CDR1 is SGHKS, CDR2 YYEKEE, per germline (reference sequence).